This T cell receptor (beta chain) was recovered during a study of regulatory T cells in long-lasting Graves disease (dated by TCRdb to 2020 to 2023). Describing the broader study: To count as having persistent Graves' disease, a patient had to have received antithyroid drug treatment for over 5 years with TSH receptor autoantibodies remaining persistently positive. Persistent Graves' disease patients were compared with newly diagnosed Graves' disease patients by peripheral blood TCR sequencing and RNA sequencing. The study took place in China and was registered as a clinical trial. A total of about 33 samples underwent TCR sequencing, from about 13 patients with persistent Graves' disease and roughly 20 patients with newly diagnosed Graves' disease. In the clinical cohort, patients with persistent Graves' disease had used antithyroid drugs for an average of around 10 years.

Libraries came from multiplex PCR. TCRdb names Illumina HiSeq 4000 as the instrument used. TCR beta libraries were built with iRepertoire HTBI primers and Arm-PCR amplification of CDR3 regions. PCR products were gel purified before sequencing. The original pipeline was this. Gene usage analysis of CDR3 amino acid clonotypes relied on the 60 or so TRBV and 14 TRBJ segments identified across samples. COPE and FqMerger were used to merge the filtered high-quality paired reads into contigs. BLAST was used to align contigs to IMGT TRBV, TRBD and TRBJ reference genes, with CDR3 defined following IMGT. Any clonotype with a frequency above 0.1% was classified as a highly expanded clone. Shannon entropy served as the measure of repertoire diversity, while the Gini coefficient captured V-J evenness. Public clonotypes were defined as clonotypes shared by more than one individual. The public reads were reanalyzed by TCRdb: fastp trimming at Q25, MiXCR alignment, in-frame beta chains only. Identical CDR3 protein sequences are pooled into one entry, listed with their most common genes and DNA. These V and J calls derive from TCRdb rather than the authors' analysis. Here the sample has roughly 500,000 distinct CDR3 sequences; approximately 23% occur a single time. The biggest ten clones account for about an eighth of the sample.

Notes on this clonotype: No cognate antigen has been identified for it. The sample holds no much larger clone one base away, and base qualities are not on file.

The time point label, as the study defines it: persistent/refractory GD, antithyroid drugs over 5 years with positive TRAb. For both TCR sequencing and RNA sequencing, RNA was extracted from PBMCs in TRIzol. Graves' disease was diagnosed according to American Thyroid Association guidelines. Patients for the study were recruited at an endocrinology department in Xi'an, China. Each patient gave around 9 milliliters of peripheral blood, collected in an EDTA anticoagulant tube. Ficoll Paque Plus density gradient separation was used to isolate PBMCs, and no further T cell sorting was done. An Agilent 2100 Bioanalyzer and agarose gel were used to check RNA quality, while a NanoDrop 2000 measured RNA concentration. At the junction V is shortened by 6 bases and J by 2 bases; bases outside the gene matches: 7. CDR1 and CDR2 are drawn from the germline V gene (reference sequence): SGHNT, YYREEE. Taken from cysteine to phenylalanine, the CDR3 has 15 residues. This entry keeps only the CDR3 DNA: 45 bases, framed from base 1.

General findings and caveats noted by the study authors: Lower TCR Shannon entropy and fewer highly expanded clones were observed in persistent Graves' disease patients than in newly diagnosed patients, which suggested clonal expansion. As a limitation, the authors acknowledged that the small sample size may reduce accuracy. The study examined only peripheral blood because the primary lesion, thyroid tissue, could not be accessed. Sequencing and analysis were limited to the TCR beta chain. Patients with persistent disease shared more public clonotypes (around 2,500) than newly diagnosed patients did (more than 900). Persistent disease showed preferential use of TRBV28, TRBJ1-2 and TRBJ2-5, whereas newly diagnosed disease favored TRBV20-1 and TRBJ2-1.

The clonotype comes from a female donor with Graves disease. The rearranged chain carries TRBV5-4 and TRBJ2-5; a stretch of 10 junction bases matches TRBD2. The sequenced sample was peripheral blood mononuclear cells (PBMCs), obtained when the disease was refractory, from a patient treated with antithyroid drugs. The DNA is TGTGCCAGCACCAAAGGACTAGCGGCACAAGAGACCCAGTACTTC. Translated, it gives CASTKGLAAQETQYF.